The 8 T cell receptor beta chains presented below share a single source sample, sequenced in a study of T cells after yellow fever vaccination. MiXCR, applied by TCRdb to the 5' RACE reads, yields one record per CDR3 protein. The sample shows hundreds of thousands of distinct CDR3 sequences, approximately 12% of them seen only once. This specimen was PBMCs, taken on the day of the yellow fever booster vaccination. These receptors all stem from a man younger than 40 who received the YFV17D yellow fever vaccine.

This clonotype was observed many times. This chain connects TRBV20-1 to TRBJ2-1, with D unresolved. The CDR3 runs to 12 residues. Trimming removed 2 bases at V and 10 bases at J, with 12 bases between. The germline V gene encodes CDR1 DFQATT and CDR2 SNEGSKA (reference sequence). Here the CDR3 reads CSARKDHVEQFF. CDR3 nucleotides: TGCAGTGCTAGAAAAGACCACGTGGAGCAGTTCTTC.

The chain has TRBV6-2 or TRBV6-3 and TRBJ1-5; D is undetermined. Between the trimmed V and J ends, which lost 5 bases and 11 bases, there was a span of 7 bases. The germline CDR1 and CDR2 sequences are MNHEY and SVGEGT. CDR3 length: 10 amino acids. Written as DNA, the CDR3 is TGTGCCAGCAGTGACGGGTCCCAGCATTTT. Translation: CASSDGSQHF.

The rearrangement joins TRBV11-2 to TRBJ2-1, with TRBD1 matching over 8 bases. CDR3 length: 15 residues. V dropped 4 bases and J dropped 3; count of bases not matched to a gene: 5. CDR1 SGHAT and CDR2 FQNNGV come from the germline V gene. The CDR3 nucleotides are TGTGCCAGCAGCTCCGGGACAGGACTCTACAATGAGCAGTTCTTC. Translating it yields CASSSGTGLYNEQFF.

This clonotype was observed a handful of times. The rearrangement joins TRBV7-2 to TRBJ2-7, with 8 bases lining up with TRBD1. J lost 6 bases, V lost 5 bases, and 9 bases had no gene match. Per germline, CDR1 SGHTA and CDR2 FQGNSA. The CDR3 sequence is 14 residues long. CDR3 coding DNA: TGTGCCAGCAGCCTCGGGGCAGGGGGCCTCGAGCAGTACTTC. Protein: CASSLGAGGLEQYF.

In this sample, this clonotype turned up many times. The chain recombines TRBV7-2 with TRBJ2-1; 9 bases align to TRBD2. J was trimmed by 7 bases and V by 3 bases; bases with no gene match: 7. The CDR3 runs to 15 residues. In germline, CDR1 is SGHTA, CDR2 FQGNSA. The CDR3 DNA reads as TGTGCCAGCAGCTTGAGTAGCGGGAGTGCAAATGAGCAGTTCTTC. The encoded protein is CASSLSSGSANEQFF.

The V gene is TRBV10-2, the J gene TRBJ2-7, with D uncertain. CDR3 length: 11 amino acids. Looked up from germline, CDR1 is WSHSY and CDR2 is SAAADI. Trimming shortened V by 2 bases and J by 7 bases, and 6 bases separated the two germline ends. CDR3 nucleotides: TGCGCCAGCAGTGAGGGCAGGGAGCAGTACTTC. It codes for CASSEGREQYF.

This clonotype was seen more than once but under ten times. This chain links TRBV24-1 with TRBJ2-1, with TRBD2 matching over 7 bases. The ends lost 4 bases at V and 5 bases at J; junction bases unmatched: 4. Germline V lookup: CDR1 KGHDR, CDR2 SFDVKD. CDR3 size: 14 residues. This chain's CDR3 is CATSEPSGHNEQFF. For the CDR3, the DNA is TGTGCCACCAGTGAACCTAGCGGCCACAATGAGCAGTTCTTC.

The V and J genes are TRBV10-3 and TRBJ2-1; 7 positions agree with TRBD1. Trimming took 3 bases from V and 10 from J; bases not matched to a gene: 9. Germline V CDR1 and CDR2: ENHRY, SYGVKD. The CDR3 covers 14 residues. For the CDR3, the DNA is TGTGCCATCAGTGATGGGGACAGACCGTTCGAGCAGTTCTTC. It translates to CAISDGDRPFEQFF.